These T cell receptor beta chains were read from a single sample in a study of beta chain features in type 1 diabetes. Measured with immunoSEQ multiplex PCR; TCRdb has only the in-frame clones, and not every one. This table has roughly 230,000 clones, around 9.9% appearing once. Sequences were obtained from naive CD4+ T cells from blood. Every receptor here comes from a man aged 25 to 40 with type 1 diabetes. Both conserved end residues are part of each CDR3. D genes are given only for firm matches. Expanded clones are given a class, and other clones once, few, many or no size at all.

abundance: .; d_gene: TRBD1; j_gene: TRBJ1-2; v_gene: TRBV2; CDR3aa: CASSATVTGDYGYTF; CDR3nt: TGTGCCAGCAGTGCTACTGTAACAGGGGATTATGGCTACACCTTC
abundance: .; d_gene: .; j_gene: TRBJ2-3; v_gene: TRBV5-1; CDR3aa: CASSLLPPGQGAWNTQYF; CDR3nt: TGCGCCAGCAGCTTACTACCACCGGGACAAGGGGCTTGGAATACGCAGTATTTT
abundance: .; d_gene: .; j_gene: TRBJ2-1; v_gene: TRBV5-6; CDR3aa: CASQQGPEQFF; CDR3nt: TGTGCCAGCCAACAGGGCCCGGAGCAGTTCTTC
abundance: .; d_gene: TRBD2; j_gene: TRBJ2-7; v_gene: TRBV10-3; CDR3aa: CAISESAGEYEQYF; CDR3nt: TGTGCCATCAGTGAGAGCGCGGGGGAGTACGAGCAGTACTTC
abundance: .; d_gene: TRBD1; j_gene: TRBJ2-5; v_gene: TRBV7-9; CDR3aa: CASSLGRTGSKETQYF; CDR3nt: TGTGCCAGCAGCTTAGGGAGGACAGGGTCAAAGGAGACCCAGTACTTC
abundance: .; d_gene: .; j_gene: TRBJ2-4; v_gene: TRBV5-6; CDR3aa: CASSRFGNPGRYF; CDR3nt: TGTGCCAGCAGCCGCTTCGGGAACCCGGGAAGGTACTTC
abundance: .; d_gene: TRBD1; j_gene: TRBJ2-3; v_gene: TRBV7-2; CDR3aa: CASSLGGRGWSDTQYF; CDR3nt: TGTGCCAGCAGCTTAGGAGGCAGGGGGTGGTCAGATACGCAGTATTTT
abundance: .; d_gene: .; j_gene: TRBJ2-5; v_gene: TRBV9; CDR3aa: CASSVGIEETQYF; CDR3nt: TGTGCCAGCAGCGTCGGTATTGAAGAGACCCAGTACTTC
abundance: few; d_gene: .; j_gene: TRBJ1-1; v_gene: TRBV19; CDR3aa: CASSRGEATEAFF; CDR3nt: TGTGCCAGTAGCCGGGGAGAGGCCACTGAAGCTTTCTTT
abundance: .; d_gene: .; j_gene: TRBJ1-1; v_gene: TRBV5-1; CDR3aa: CASSFDGVAFF; CDR3nt: TGCGCCAGCAGCTTCGACGGAGTGGCTTTCTTT
abundance: .; d_gene: TRBD1; j_gene: TRBJ1-2; v_gene: TRBV4-2; CDR3aa: CASSQGTGDGYTF; CDR3nt: TGTGCCAGCAGCCAGGGGACAGGGGATGGCTACACCTTC
abundance: few; d_gene: .; j_gene: TRBJ2-2; v_gene: TRBV4-2; CDR3aa: CASRWEQGAGELFF; CDR3nt: TGTGCCAGCAGGTGGGAACAGGGAGCCGGGGAGCTGTTTTTT
abundance: .; d_gene: .; j_gene: TRBJ1-5; v_gene: TRBV30; CDR3aa: CAWNGGTHQPQHF; CDR3nt: TGTGCCTGGAACGGGGGTACTCATCAGCCCCAGCATTTT
abundance: few; d_gene: TRBD1; j_gene: TRBJ1-2; v_gene: TRBV27; CDR3aa: CASSTTGGFYGYTF; CDR3nt: TGTGCCAGCAGCACTACAGGGGGCTTCTATGGCTACACCTTC
abundance: .; d_gene: .; j_gene: TRBJ2-2; v_gene: TRBV7-9; CDR3aa: CASSLRGGKRGELFF; CDR3nt: TGTGCCAGCAGCCTCCGAGGAGGGAAGCGCGGGGAGCTGTTTTTT
abundance: few; d_gene: TRBD1; j_gene: TRBJ2-6; v_gene: TRBV2; CDR3aa: CASSGQGNSGANVLTF; CDR3nt: TGTGCCAGCAGTGGACAGGGAAACTCTGGGGCCAACGTCCTGACTTTC
abundance: .; d_gene: TRBD2; j_gene: TRBJ2-7; v_gene: TRBV7-8; CDR3aa: CASSSRGEGTYEQYF; CDR3nt: TGTGCCAGCAGCTCGCGGGGGGAGGGAACCTACGAGCAGTACTTC
abundance: few; d_gene: TRBD1; j_gene: TRBJ2-7; v_gene: TRBV18; CDR3aa: CASSTGTGPSYEQYF; CDR3nt: TGTGCCAGCTCAACCGGGACAGGCCCCTCATACGAGCAGTACTTC
abundance: few; d_gene: TRBD1; j_gene: TRBJ2-3; v_gene: TRBV7-9; CDR3aa: CASSVDTGGSITSTDTQYF; CDR3nt: TGTGCCAGCAGCGTAGATACAGGGGGCTCCATTACCAGCACAGATACGCAGTATTTT
abundance: few; d_gene: TRBD1; j_gene: TRBJ2-7; v_gene: TRBV5-1; CDR3aa: CASSGGTGGSEQYF; CDR3nt: TGCGCCAGCAGCGGCGGGACAGGGGGTTCCGAGCAGTACTTC
abundance: .; d_gene: TRBD2; j_gene: TRBJ2-1; v_gene: TRBV7-2; CDR3aa: CASSFLTASGGLYNEQFF; CDR3nt: TGTGCCAGCAGCTTCCTAACAGCTAGCGGGGGGCTTTACAATGAGCAGTTCTTC
abundance: few; d_gene: .; j_gene: TRBJ2-1; v_gene: TRBV5-6; CDR3aa: CASSLNGSPYYDEQFF; CDR3nt: TGTGCCAGCAGCTTGAACGGCAGCCCATACTACGATGAGCAGTTCTTC
abundance: .; d_gene: TRBD1; j_gene: TRBJ1-2; v_gene: TRBV19; CDR3aa: CASSPSGQGARGYTF; CDR3nt: TGTGCCAGTAGCCCATCGGGACAGGGGGCGCGAGGCTACACCTTC
abundance: .; d_gene: .; j_gene: TRBJ2-7; v_gene: TRBV6-5; CDR3aa: CASTARGGRSYEQYF; CDR3nt: TGTGCCAGCACCGCCCGGGGTGGGCGCTCCTACGAGCAGTACTTC
abundance: few; d_gene: TRBD2; j_gene: TRBJ2-1; v_gene: TRBV2; CDR3aa: CASSELLAGGGEQFF; CDR3nt: TGTGCCAGCAGTGAACTACTAGCGGGGGGCGGTGAGCAGTTCTTC
abundance: few; d_gene: TRBD1; j_gene: TRBJ1-2; v_gene: TRBV11-1; CDR3aa: CASSSGQGNGYTF; CDR3nt: TGTGCCAGCAGCTCGGGACAGGGGAATGGCTACACCTTC
abundance: few; d_gene: .; j_gene: TRBJ2-6; v_gene: TRBV27; CDR3aa: CASSFQTGIWSGANVLTF; CDR3nt: TGTGCCAGCAGTTTCCAGACAGGAATCTGGTCTGGGGCCAACGTCCTGACTTTC
abundance: few; d_gene: TRBD1; j_gene: TRBJ2-1; v_gene: TRBV6-6; CDR3aa: CASRTGTGGWDEQFF; CDR3nt: TGTGCCAGTAGAACCGGGACAGGGGGATGGGATGAGCAGTTCTTC
abundance: .; d_gene: TRBD1; j_gene: TRBJ2-1; v_gene: TRBV6-5; CDR3aa: CASSYGQGRVNEQFF; CDR3nt: TGTGCCAGCAGTTATGGACAGGGGCGAGTCAATGAGCAGTTCTTC
abundance: .; d_gene: TRBD1; j_gene: TRBJ1-6; v_gene: TRBV4-3; CDR3aa: CASRAGGTGSPLHF; CDR3nt: TGCGCCAGCCGGGCAGGGGGTACAGGTTCACCCCTCCACTTT
abundance: few; d_gene: .; j_gene: TRBJ1-1; v_gene: TRBV11-2; CDR3aa: CASSLRGTTEAFF; CDR3nt: TGTGCCAGCAGCTTAAGAGGGACTACTGAAGCTTTCTTT
abundance: few; d_gene: .; j_gene: TRBJ1-2; v_gene: TRBV4-2; CDR3aa: CASSTQGPYYGYTF; CDR3nt: TGTGCCAGCAGCACGCAGGGGCCATACTATGGCTACACCTTC
abundance: few; d_gene: .; j_gene: TRBJ2-1; v_gene: TRBV6-5; CDR3aa: CASRPTGQAYNEQFF; CDR3nt: TGTGCCAGCAGACCTACGGGACAAGCTTACAATGAGCAGTTCTTC
abundance: .; d_gene: .; j_gene: TRBJ2-5; v_gene: TRBV19; CDR3aa: CASSIGTAPQTQYF; CDR3nt: TGTGCCAGTAGTATAGGGACAGCTCCGCAGACCCAGTACTTC
abundance: few; d_gene: .; j_gene: TRBJ2-5; v_gene: TRBV6-5; CDR3aa: CASSYGTSQETQYF; CDR3nt: TGTGCCAGCAGTTACGGGACATCCCAAGAGACCCAGTACTTC
abundance: .; d_gene: .; j_gene: TRBJ2-7; v_gene: TRBV28; CDR3aa: CASSFWGRSSYEQYF; CDR3nt: TGTGCCAGCAGTTTTTGGGGCAGGAGCTCCTACGAGCAGTACTTC
abundance: few; d_gene: .; j_gene: TRBJ2-2; v_gene: TRBV18; CDR3aa: CASSPDRTGELFF; CDR3nt: TGTGCCAGCTCACCGGACAGAACCGGGGAGCTGTTTTTT
abundance: few; d_gene: TRBD1; j_gene: TRBJ2-6; v_gene: TRBV5-4; CDR3aa: CASSSTGAGANVLTF; CDR3nt: TGTGCCAGCAGCTCTACAGGGGCTGGGGCCAACGTCCTGACTTTC
abundance: .; d_gene: TRBD1; j_gene: TRBJ2-7; v_gene: TRBV5-1; CDR3aa: CASSSPHRGGEQYF; CDR3nt: TGCGCCAGCAGCTCACCCCACAGGGGCGGCGAGCAGTACTTC
abundance: few; d_gene: TRBD2; j_gene: TRBJ2-7; v_gene: TRBV5-4; CDR3aa: CASSAGAYEQYF; CDR3nt: TGTGCCAGCAGCGCGGGAGCCTACGAGCAGTACTTC
abundance: .; d_gene: TRBD1; j_gene: TRBJ1-3; v_gene: TRBV9; CDR3aa: CASSFRDREGNTIYF; CDR3nt: TGTGCCAGCAGCTTCCGGGACAGGGAAGGAAACACCATATATTTT
abundance: few; d_gene: TRBD2; j_gene: TRBJ2-5; v_gene: TRBV4-2; CDR3aa: CASSQDGTSGGSETQYF; CDR3nt: TGTGCCAGCAGCCAAGATGGGACTAGCGGGGGCTCAGAGACCCAGTACTTC
abundance: few; d_gene: TRBD2; j_gene: TRBJ2-2; v_gene: TRBV5-4; CDR3aa: CASSLLAGGPMRTGELFF; CDR3nt: TGTGCCAGCAGCCTCCTAGCGGGGGGGCCTATGAGGACCGGGGAGCTGTTTTTT
abundance: .; d_gene: .; j_gene: TRBJ2-3; v_gene: TRBV11-2; CDR3aa: CASSLDLGANTDTQYF; CDR3nt: TGTGCCAGCAGCTTAGATCTGGGGGCGAACACAGATACGCAGTATTTT
abundance: .; d_gene: TRBD1; j_gene: TRBJ1-5; v_gene: TRBV5-4; CDR3aa: CASSLKGVTDRDQPQHF; CDR3nt: TGTGCCAGCAGCTTGAAGGGGGTTACGGACAGGGATCAGCCCCAGCATTTT
abundance: .; d_gene: TRBD2; j_gene: TRBJ2-5; v_gene: TRBV9; CDR3aa: CASSSSGGGETQYF; CDR3nt: TGTGCCAGCAGCAGCTCTGGGGGGGGAGAGACCCAGTACTTC
abundance: few; d_gene: TRBD1; j_gene: TRBJ2-7; v_gene: TRBV4-1; CDR3aa: CASSHGTGWYEQYF; CDR3nt: TGCGCCAGCAGCCACGGGACAGGGTGGTACGAGCAGTACTTC
abundance: .; d_gene: TRBD2; j_gene: TRBJ2-1; v_gene: TRBV19; CDR3aa: CASSIGVVASGVNEQFF; CDR3nt: TGTGCCAGTAGTATCGGGGTAGTGGCTAGCGGGGTAAATGAGCAGTTCTTC
abundance: few; d_gene: TRBD1; j_gene: TRBJ2-1; v_gene: TRBV19; CDR3aa: CATKTHRGSYEQFF; CDR3nt: TGTGCCACCAAGACGCACAGGGGATCCTATGAGCAGTTCTTC
abundance: .; d_gene: .; j_gene: TRBJ2-5; v_gene: TRBV5-1; CDR3aa: CASSISRQGGGETQYF; CDR3nt: TGCGCCAGCAGCATTTCGAGACAGGGCGGAGGGGAGACCCAGTACTTC
abundance: .; d_gene: TRBD2; j_gene: TRBJ2-1; v_gene: TRBV7-9; CDR3aa: CASSLRTSGGAKEQFF; CDR3nt: TGTGCCAGCAGCCTTCGGACTAGCGGGGGGGCTAAGGAGCAGTTCTTC
abundance: .; d_gene: TRBD1; j_gene: TRBJ1-2; v_gene: TRBV7-9; CDR3aa: CASSAGQGARHYGYTF; CDR3nt: TGTGCCAGCAGCGCCGGACAGGGGGCGCGTCACTATGGCTACACCTTC
abundance: few; d_gene: TRBD2; j_gene: TRBJ2-3; v_gene: TRBV4-3; CDR3aa: CASSRLGGGADTQYF; CDR3nt: TGCGCCAGCAGCCGCCTCGGCGGGGGGGCAGATACGCAGTATTTT
abundance: .; d_gene: TRBD2; j_gene: TRBJ2-3; v_gene: TRBV29-1; CDR3aa: CSVELAGRTDTQYF; CDR3nt: TGCAGCGTTGAACTAGCGGGGCGCACAGATACGCAGTATTTT
abundance: .; d_gene: TRBD1; j_gene: TRBJ2-2; v_gene: TRBV9; CDR3aa: CASSVVRGGQGFTGELFF; CDR3nt: TGTGCCAGCAGCGTAGTTCGAGGAGGACAGGGGTTCACCGGGGAGCTGTTTTTT
abundance: .; d_gene: TRBD2; j_gene: TRBJ2-7; v_gene: TRBV4-3; CDR3aa: CASSQEAGVTYEQYF; CDR3nt: TGCGCCAGCAGCCAAGAGGCGGGGGTGACCTACGAGCAGTACTTC
abundance: few; d_gene: .; j_gene: TRBJ2-7; v_gene: TRBV9; CDR3aa: CASSVAGRDEQYF; CDR3nt: TGTGCCAGCAGCGTAGCCGGCAGGGACGAGCAGTACTTC
abundance: few; d_gene: .; j_gene: TRBJ2-3; v_gene: TRBV28; CDR3aa: CASSPGQFTDTQYF; CDR3nt: TGTGCCAGCAGTCCTGGCCAGTTCACAGATACGCAGTATTTT